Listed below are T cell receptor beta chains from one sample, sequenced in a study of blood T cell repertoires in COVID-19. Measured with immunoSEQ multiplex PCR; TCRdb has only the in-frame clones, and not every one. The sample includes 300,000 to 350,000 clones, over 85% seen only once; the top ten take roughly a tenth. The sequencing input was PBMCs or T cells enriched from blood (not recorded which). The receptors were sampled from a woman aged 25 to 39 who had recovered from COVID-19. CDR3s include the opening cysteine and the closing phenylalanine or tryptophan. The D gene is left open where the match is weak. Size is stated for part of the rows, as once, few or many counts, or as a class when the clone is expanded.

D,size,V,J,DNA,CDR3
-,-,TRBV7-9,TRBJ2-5,TGTGCCAGCAGCGCGAGAGAGACCCAGTACTTC,CASSARETQYF
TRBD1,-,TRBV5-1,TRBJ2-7,TGCGCCAGCAGCTTGGCCCCCCAGGGGGACTCCTACGAGCAGTACTTC,CASSLAPQGDSYEQYF
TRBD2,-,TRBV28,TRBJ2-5,TGTGCCAGCAGTTTACTGACTAGCGGAGAGACCCAGTACTTC,CASSLLTSGETQYF
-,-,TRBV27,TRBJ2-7,TGTGCCAGCCGCTCACTACTCTCCTACGAGCAGTACTTC,CASRSLLSYEQYF
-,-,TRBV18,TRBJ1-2,TGTGCCAGCTCAAGTGTTGGCAGGGAGGCTGGCTACACCTTC,CASSSVGREAGYTF
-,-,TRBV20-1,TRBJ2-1,TGCAGTGCTAGTAACTGGTACAATGAGCAGTTCTTC,CSASNWYNEQFF
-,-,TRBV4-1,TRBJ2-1,TGCGCCAGCAGCCACGTCGGGGGGACAGAGCAGTTCTTC,CASSHVGGTEQFF
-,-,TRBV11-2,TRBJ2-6,TGTGCCAGCAGCAAAGTCAGGTTCTCTGGGGCCAACGTCCTGACTTTC,CASSKVRFSGANVLTF
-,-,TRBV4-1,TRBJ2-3,TGCGCCAGCAGCTCAGATTATACGCAGTATTTT,CASSSDYTQYF
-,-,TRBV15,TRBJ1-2,TGTGCCACCAGCAGAGATATGAGTAGTACGTATGGCTACACCTTC,CATSRDMSSTYGYTF
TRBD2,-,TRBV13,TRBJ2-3,TGTGCCAGCAGCCCTAGCGGGAGGGCCCCCGGAGATACGCAGTATTTT,CASSPSGRAPGDTQYF
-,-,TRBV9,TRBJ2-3,TGTGCCAGCAGCGTAGTAAGCCTAGCAGCAGCAGATACGCAGTATTTT,CASSVVSLAAADTQYF
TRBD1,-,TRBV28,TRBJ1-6,TGTGCCAGCAGTCCCACAGGGGGCTTTCGGTCACCCCTCCACTTT,CASSPTGGFRSPLHF
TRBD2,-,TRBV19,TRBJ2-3,TGTGCCAGTAGTATAGACGGACTAGCGGGAGGTTACCTAACGGGCACAGATACGCAGTATTTT,CASSIDGLAGGYLTGTDTQYF
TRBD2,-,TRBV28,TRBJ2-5,TGTGCCAGCAGTGCACTACTAGCGGCTAAAGAGACCCAGTACTTC,CASSALLAAKETQYF
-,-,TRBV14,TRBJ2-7,TGTGCCAGCAGCCACGGTCTAGCAGGCTCCTACGAGCAGTACTTC,CASSHGLAGSYEQYF
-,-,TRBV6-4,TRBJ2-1,TGTGCCAGCAGTGACTCTTCGGACGGAGGCTTAAACTACAATGAGCAGTTCTTC,CASSDSSDGGLNYNEQFF
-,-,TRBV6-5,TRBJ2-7,TGTGCCAGCAGTCTCGGCGGAACCTACGAGCAGTACTTC,CASSLGGTYEQYF
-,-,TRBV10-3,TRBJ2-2,TGTGCCATCAGTGACTGGCAGGGCCCGGTTCTGAGAAACACCGGGGAGCTGTTTTTT,CAISDWQGPVLRNTGELFF
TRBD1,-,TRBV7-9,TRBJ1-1,TGTGCCAGCAGCGGTCCTGGACAGGGTAACACTGAAGCTTTCTTT,CASSGPGQGNTEAFF
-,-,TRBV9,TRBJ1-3,TGTGCCAGCAGCGCCCCTAGCAGTTGGGGATCCTCTGGAAACACCATATATTTT,CASSAPSSWGSSGNTIYF
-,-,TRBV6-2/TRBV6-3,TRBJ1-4,TGTGCCAGCAGTATCGGGGGGACGGAAGAAAAACTGTTTTTT,CASSIGGTEEKLFF
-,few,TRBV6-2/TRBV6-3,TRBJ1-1,TGTGCCAGCAGTTACTCTGGAGGAGGGAACACTGAAGCTTTCTTT,CASSYSGGGNTEAFF
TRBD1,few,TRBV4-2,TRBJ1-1,TGTGCCAGCAGCACCCGGACAGGGCGTACAGAAGCTTTCTTT,CASSTRTGRTEAFF
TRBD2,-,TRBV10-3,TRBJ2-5,TGTGCCACGTCAGCGCGGGAGGGCCCGGAGACCCAGTACTTC,CATSAREGPETQYF
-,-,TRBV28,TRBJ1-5,TGTGCCAGCAGTCGGTTTAGTAATCAGCCCCAGCATTTT,CASSRFSNQPQHF
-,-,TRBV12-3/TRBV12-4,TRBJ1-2,TGTGCCAGCAGGTCTGGAACGAGGGGCTACACCTTC,CASRSGTRGYTF
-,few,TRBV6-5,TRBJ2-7,TGTGCCAGCAGTTACTCGAGAGGGCACGAGCAGTACTTC,CASSYSRGHEQYF
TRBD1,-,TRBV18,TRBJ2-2,TGTGCCAGCTCACCGGACAGGGTGGGGACCGGGGAGCTGTTTTTT,CASSPDRVGTGELFF
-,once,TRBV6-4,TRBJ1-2,TGTGCCAGCAGTGCCGACTACAGGGACCTCTATGGCTACACCTTC,CASSADYRDLYGYTF
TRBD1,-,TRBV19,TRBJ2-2,TGTGCCAGTCTCCGGACAGGGGACTTCACCGGGGAGCTGTTTTTT,CASLRTGDFTGELFF